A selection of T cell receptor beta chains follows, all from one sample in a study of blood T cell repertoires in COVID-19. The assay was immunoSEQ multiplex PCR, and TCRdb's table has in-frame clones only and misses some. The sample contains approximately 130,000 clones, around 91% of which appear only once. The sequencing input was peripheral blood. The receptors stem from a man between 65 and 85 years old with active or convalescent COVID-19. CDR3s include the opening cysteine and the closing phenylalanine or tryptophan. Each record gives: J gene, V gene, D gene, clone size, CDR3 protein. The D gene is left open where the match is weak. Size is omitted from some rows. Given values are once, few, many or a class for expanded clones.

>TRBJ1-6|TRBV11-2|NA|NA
CASSLGENSPLHF
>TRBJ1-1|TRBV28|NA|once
CASTTTGSEAFF
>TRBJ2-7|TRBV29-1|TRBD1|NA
CSVVNEGTGGGYEQYF
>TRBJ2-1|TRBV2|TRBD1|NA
CATGEGQGGNEQFF
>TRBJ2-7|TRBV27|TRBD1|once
CASGQGAYPTGEQYF
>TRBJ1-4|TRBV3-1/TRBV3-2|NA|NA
CASSQVGATNEKLFF
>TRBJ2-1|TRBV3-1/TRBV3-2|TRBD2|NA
CASSQTGTSGNEQFF
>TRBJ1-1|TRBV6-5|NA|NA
CASSYDPGVNTEAFF
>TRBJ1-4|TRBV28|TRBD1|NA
CASSLGGTAEKLFF
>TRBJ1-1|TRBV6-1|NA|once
CASSEVLGGVNTEAFF
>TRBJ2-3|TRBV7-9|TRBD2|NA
CASSPGGDPTDTQYF
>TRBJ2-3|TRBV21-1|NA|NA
CASSLVSAGGPDTQYF
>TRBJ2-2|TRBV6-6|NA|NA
CASSYSRGPNTGELFF
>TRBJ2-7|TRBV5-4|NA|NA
CASRRGDGEQYF
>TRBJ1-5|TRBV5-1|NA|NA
CASSPYYTDTDTPQHF
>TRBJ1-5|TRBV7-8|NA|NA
CASSPIRGSSNQPQHF
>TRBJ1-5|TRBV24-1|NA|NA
CAASEPGWPQHF
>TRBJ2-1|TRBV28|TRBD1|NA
CASSSGQGSNEQFF
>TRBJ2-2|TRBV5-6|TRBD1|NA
CASSLDRGTGASTGELFF
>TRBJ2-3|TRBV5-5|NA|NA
CASSLEGHTNTDTQYF
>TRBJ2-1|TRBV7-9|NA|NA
CASSLNGGAGEQFF
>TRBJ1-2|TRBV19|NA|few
CASSTSGKNYGYTF
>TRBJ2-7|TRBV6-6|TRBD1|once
CASSRRGSGQGPYEQYF
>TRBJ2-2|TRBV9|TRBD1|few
CASSETDREWTGELFF
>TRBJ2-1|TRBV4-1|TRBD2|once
CASSQFIAGVYNEQFF
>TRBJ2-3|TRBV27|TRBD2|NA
CASSRAGGAGGGTDTQYF
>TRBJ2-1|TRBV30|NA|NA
CAWSESSNEQFF
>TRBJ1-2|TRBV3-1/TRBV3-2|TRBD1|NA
CASSQDTERDRGYTF
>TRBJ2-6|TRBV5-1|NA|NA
CASSPTAYANSGANVLTF
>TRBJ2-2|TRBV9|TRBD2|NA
CASSVGTSYVTGELFF
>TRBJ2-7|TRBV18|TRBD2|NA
CASSPYSGSEEQYF
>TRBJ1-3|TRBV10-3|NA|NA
CAISVGGSGNTIYF
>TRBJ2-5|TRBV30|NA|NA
CAWSVPPQRAQYF
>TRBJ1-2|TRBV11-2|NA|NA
CASSLAPRRQALDDYTF
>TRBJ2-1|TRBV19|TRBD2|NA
CASKKAGAGNEQFF
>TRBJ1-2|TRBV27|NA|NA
CASSSSGQVPYGYTF
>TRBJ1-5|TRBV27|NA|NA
CASSFQGSNQPQHF
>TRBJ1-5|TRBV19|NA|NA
CASSREQGNNQPQHF
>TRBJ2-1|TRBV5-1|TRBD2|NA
CASSVGLAGPLLYNEQFF
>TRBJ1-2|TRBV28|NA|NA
CASSLLGMGENRVNQVYGYTF
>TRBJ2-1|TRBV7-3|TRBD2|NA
CASSGTGTTPQFF
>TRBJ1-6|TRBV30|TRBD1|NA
CAWSEGQNNSPLHF
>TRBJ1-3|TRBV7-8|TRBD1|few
CASSFNLQGAGNTIYF
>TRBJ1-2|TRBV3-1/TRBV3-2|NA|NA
CASSQDVGDYGYTF
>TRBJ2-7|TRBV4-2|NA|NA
CASSQDVTGEGHEQYF
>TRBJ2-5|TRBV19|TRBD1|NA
CASSIGPGGSQETQYF
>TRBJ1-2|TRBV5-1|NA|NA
CASSFHGAAGDYGYTF
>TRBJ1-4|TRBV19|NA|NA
CASSIPTGEREKLFF
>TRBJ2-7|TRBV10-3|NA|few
CAIGQTYEQYF
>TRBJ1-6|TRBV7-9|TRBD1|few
CATPDRGGNSPLHF
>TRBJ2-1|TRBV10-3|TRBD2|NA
CAISEQVAGGYNEQFF
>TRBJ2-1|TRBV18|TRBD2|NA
CASSPGLAGYNEQFF
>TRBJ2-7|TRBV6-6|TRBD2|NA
CASSYNTGLGAYEQYF